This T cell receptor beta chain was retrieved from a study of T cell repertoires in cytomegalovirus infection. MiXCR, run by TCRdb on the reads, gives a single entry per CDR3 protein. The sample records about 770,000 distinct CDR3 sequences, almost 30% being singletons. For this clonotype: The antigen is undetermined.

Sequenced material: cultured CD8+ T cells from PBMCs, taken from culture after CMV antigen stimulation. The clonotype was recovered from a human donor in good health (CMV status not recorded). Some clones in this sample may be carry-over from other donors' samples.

Here the CDR3 reads CASQTGGNQPQHF. The CDR3 DNA is TGTGCCAGCCAGACAGGGGGCAATCAGCCCCAGCATTTT. The rearrangement joins TRBV27 to TRBJ1-5; 8 bases fit TRBD1. Per germline, CDR1 MNHEY and CDR2 SMNVEV (reference sequence). Trimming removed 8 bases from V and 2 bases from J; junction bases left unmatched: 2. This CDR3 has 13 residues.